This is a list of T cell receptor beta chains from one sample in a study of blood T cell repertoires in COVID-19. TCRdb's copy holds only in-frame clones and misses some; the assay was immunoSEQ multiplex PCR. The table includes 150,000 to 200,000 clones, about 83% detected once. Sequenced input: peripheral blood. The receptors originated from a woman at least 80 years old with acute or convalescent COVID-19. The CDR3 runs from the conserved cysteine through the conserved F or W.

CDR3aa: CATSDKRETLMGNEQFF
j_gene: TRBJ2-1
v_gene: TRBV24-1

CDR3aa: CASSNSGYGYTF
j_gene: TRBJ1-2
v_gene: TRBV2

CDR3aa: CASSWEGHQNTEAFF
j_gene: TRBJ1-1
v_gene: TRBV6-5

CDR3aa: CASSQDTLGGRGYTF
j_gene: TRBJ1-2
v_gene: TRBV3-1/TRBV3-2

CDR3aa: CASSIVVSGRKTQYF
j_gene: TRBJ2-5
v_gene: TRBV19

CDR3aa: CASSPTTGVGAYEQYF
j_gene: TRBJ2-7
v_gene: TRBV18

CDR3aa: CASSSSGSLIAGELFF
j_gene: TRBJ2-2
v_gene: TRBV5-1

CDR3aa: CASSVDTTNSELFF
j_gene: TRBJ1-4
v_gene: TRBV5-1

CDR3aa: CASSPTGRRTPGGAFF
j_gene: TRBJ1-1
v_gene: TRBV27

CDR3aa: CASSPPPGNTIYF
j_gene: TRBJ1-3
v_gene: TRBV3-1/TRBV3-2

CDR3aa: CASSPSTGSNQPQHF
j_gene: TRBJ1-5
v_gene: TRBV3-1/TRBV3-2

CDR3aa: CASRKGQKNTEAFF
j_gene: TRBJ1-1
v_gene: TRBV6-4

CDR3aa: CASSLGGVPPAQYF
j_gene: TRBJ2-5
v_gene: TRBV5-1

CDR3aa: CASSQDLRLTSGTGELFF
j_gene: TRBJ2-2
v_gene: TRBV3-1/TRBV3-2

CDR3aa: CASGGTGDGYTF
j_gene: TRBJ1-2
v_gene: TRBV19

CDR3aa: CASSVVGGGPGDTQYF
j_gene: TRBJ2-3
v_gene: TRBV9

CDR3aa: CSVRPLAGVQDTQYF
j_gene: TRBJ2-3
v_gene: TRBV29-1

CDR3aa: CAWSGAGGGTDTQYF
j_gene: TRBJ2-3
v_gene: TRBV30

CDR3aa: CASSLLPPDRGGTDTQYF
j_gene: TRBJ2-3
v_gene: TRBV11-2

CDR3aa: CASSLQQQNSPLHF
j_gene: TRBJ1-6
v_gene: TRBV7-9

CDR3aa: CASSLGQGFEAFF
j_gene: TRBJ1-1
v_gene: TRBV4-2

CDR3aa: CASSPGGLAGRRGETQYF
j_gene: TRBJ2-5
v_gene: TRBV4-2

CDR3aa: CASSPESLAKNIQYF
j_gene: TRBJ2-4
v_gene: TRBV18

CDR3aa: CASSLLGSTSGANVLTF
j_gene: TRBJ2-6
v_gene: TRBV5-6

CDR3aa: CASSQGLSLHQPQHF
j_gene: TRBJ1-5
v_gene: TRBV4-1

CDR3aa: CASRRQEPYEQYF
j_gene: TRBJ2-7
v_gene: TRBV6-5

CDR3aa: CASSSALEREQYF
j_gene: TRBJ2-7
v_gene: TRBV5-1

CDR3aa: CASSSGPLQGYNSPLHF
j_gene: TRBJ1-6
v_gene: TRBV7-2

CDR3aa: CATSRQGAVTGELFF
j_gene: TRBJ2-2
v_gene: TRBV15

CDR3aa: CASSIDGSVNYGYTF
j_gene: TRBJ1-2
v_gene: TRBV19

CDR3aa: CASSATTSGTETQYF
j_gene: TRBJ2-5
v_gene: TRBV2

CDR3aa: CATSRALAGQETQYF
j_gene: TRBJ2-5
v_gene: TRBV15

CDR3aa: CSVGTGGNTDTQYF
j_gene: TRBJ2-3
v_gene: TRBV29-1

CDR3aa: CSVKKSSYNEQFF
j_gene: TRBJ2-1
v_gene: TRBV29-1

CDR3aa: CASSRTYRGVNQPQHF
j_gene: TRBJ1-5
v_gene: TRBV4-1

CDR3aa: CASRDSPIRNEQFF
j_gene: TRBJ2-1
v_gene: TRBV19

CDR3aa: CASSLQGADTEAFF
j_gene: TRBJ1-1
v_gene: TRBV27

CDR3aa: CASSDPTREGEQFF
j_gene: TRBJ2-1
v_gene: TRBV2

CDR3aa: CASSPGGQLYGYTF
j_gene: TRBJ1-2
v_gene: TRBV19

CDR3aa: CASSPSSGNTIYF
j_gene: TRBJ1-3
v_gene: TRBV6-5

CDR3aa: CASSKLAGGNTQYF
j_gene: TRBJ2-3
v_gene: TRBV6-5

CDR3aa: CASTPDRGNTGELFF
j_gene: TRBJ2-2
v_gene: TRBV6-5

CDR3aa: CASLSEGSETQYF
j_gene: TRBJ2-5
v_gene: TRBV7-9

CDR3aa: CAGTETGYNTEAFF
j_gene: TRBJ1-1
v_gene: TRBV30

CDR3aa: CAISDNTPTHEQYF
j_gene: TRBJ2-7
v_gene: TRBV10-3

CDR3aa: CAISESRGTGTYEQYF
j_gene: TRBJ2-7
v_gene: TRBV10-3

CDR3aa: CSAEENTEAFF
j_gene: TRBJ1-1
v_gene: TRBV20-1

CDR3aa: CASSILTTGAAPDTQYF
j_gene: TRBJ2-3
v_gene: TRBV5-4

CDR3aa: CASSQGTSRHEQFF
j_gene: TRBJ2-1
v_gene: TRBV11-2

CDR3aa: CSASKNSRSSYEQYF
j_gene: TRBJ2-7
v_gene: TRBV20-1